These T cell receptor beta chains were read from a single sample in a study of STAT3 mutations in large granular lymphocyte leukemia. Using immunoSEQ multiplex PCR, the repertoire was profiled, and TCRdb retains in-frame clones only, with some absent. The sample includes tens of thousands of clones, about 95% of them seen just once. Sequenced: peripheral blood mononuclear cells. These receptors were collected from a man in his forties with T-cell large granular lymphocyte leukemia. Some clones in this sample may be carry-over from other donors' samples. Both conserved end residues are trimmed from each CDR3. Fields, in order: J gene, V gene, D gene, CDR3 protein. D genes are given only for firm matches.

TRBJ2-1	TRBV10-1	NA	ASSATGTGGHNEQF
TRBJ1-2	TRBV28	TRBD1	ASSPTGRLYGYT
TRBJ2-1	TRBV12-5	TRBD2	ASGLAGGNEQF
TRBJ1-6	TRBV6-9	NA	ASSPTESSYNSPLH
TRBJ2-1	TRBV6-4	TRBD2	ASGGAGGPHEQF
TRBJ2-3	TRBV18	NA	ASSPGSTDTQY
TRBJ2-1	TRBV5-4	NA	ASSLKGGDQF
TRBJ2-7	TRBV28	NA	ASTLGGSAYEQY
TRBJ2-7	TRBV11-2	NA	ASSLERQGFHEQY
TRBJ1-2	TRBV5-5	NA	ASSLSPGTSANYGYT
TRBJ1-2	TRBV30	NA	AWSTNYGYT
TRBJ1-6	TRBV7-2	NA	ASSLGPITSQAPLH
TRBJ2-1	TRBV29-1	TRBD2	SFLAGAMSSYNEQF
TRBJ2-1	TRBV5-1	NA	ASSLDRGGDEQF
TRBJ2-3	TRBV21-1	NA	ASSKGTERDTDTQY
TRBJ2-3	TRBV30	TRBD2	AWSVGGGGSDTQY
TRBJ1-1	TRBV7-9	NA	ASSLEAGQEAF
TRBJ2-3	TRBV5-4	NA	ASSSPPSTDTQY
TRBJ1-1	TRBV29-1	NA	SVGSGTEAF
TRBJ2-7	TRBV27	NA	ATSRGDFFYEQY
TRBJ2-3	TRBV27	NA	ASSLGGDTQY
TRBJ1-5	TRBV9	NA	ASSVGPDRNQPQH